These 11 T cell receptor beta chains came from one sample sequenced in a study of blood T cell repertoires in COVID-19. Measured with immunoSEQ multiplex PCR; TCRdb has only the in-frame clones, and not every one. The repertoire holds fewer than 350,000 clones, approximately 85% seen once, with just over 7% in the top ten. Input material: peripheral blood. Receptors were obtained from a human donor in a cohort sampled during active COVID-19.

J is TRBJ2-7 and V is TRBV3-1 (or the pseudogene TRBV3-2); TRBD1 agrees at 7 bases. The germline gives CDR1 LGHDT, CDR2 YNNKEL (reference sequence). The CDR3 sequence is 15 residues long. V lost 0 bases, J lost 1 base, and 3 bases stayed unmatched. CDR3 sequence (DNA): TGTGCCAGCAGCCAAGATAGGGACAGTTCCTACGAGCAGTACTTC. Protein: CASSQDRDSSYEQYF.

The V gene is TRBV5-1, the J gene TRBJ1-2, with 7 positions matching TRBD1. Per germline, CDR1 SGHRS and CDR2 YFSETQ. Trimming took 4 bases from V and 5 from J; bases not matched to a gene: 11. The CDR3 has 15 residues. For the CDR3, the DNA is TGCGCCAGCAGCCCAGGAAGGGGGCCTACTTATGGCTACACCTTC. This sequence encodes CASSPGRGPTYGYTF.

The chain employs TRBV7-9 and TRBJ1-2, with 8 bases aligning to TRBD1. The germline gives CDR1 SEHNR, CDR2 FQNEAQ (reference sequence). This CDR3 contains 14 residues. Trimming took 1 base from V and 4 from J; bases not matched to a gene: 2. The CDR3 DNA reads as TGTGCCAGCAGCTTAGAACAGGGGGTCTATGGCTACACCTTC. It codes for CASSLEQGVYGYTF.

The V gene is TRBV9, the J gene TRBJ1-4, with 9 nucleotides matching TRBD1. Germline V gives CDR1 SGDLS, CDR2 YYNGEE. V was pared by 3 bases and J by 0 bases, with 3 bases of the junction left unmatched. This CDR3 has 16 residues. The DNA for the CDR3 is TGTGCCAGCAGCGACAGACAGGGGGCAACTAATGAAAAACTGTTTTTT. Amino acids: CASSDRQGATNEKLFF. The full variable domain, in which reference TRBV9 and TRBJ1-4 provide the parts outside the CDR3, is DSGVTQTPKHLITATGQRVTLRCSPRSGDLSVYWYQQSLDQGLQFLIQYYNGEERAKGNILERFSAQQFPDLHSELNLSSLELGDSALYFCASSDRQGATNEKLFFGSGTQLSVL.

This clone appeared a single time. V usage is TRBV14 and J usage is TRBJ2-2; 7 positions agree with TRBD1. J lost 4 bases, V lost 1 base, and 0 bases had no gene match. CDR3 size: 14 residues. Germline lookup yields CDR1 SGHDN and CDR2 FVKESK. This CDR3 is CASSQGTGTGELFF. The CDR3 DNA follows: TGTGCCAGCAGCCAAGGGACAGGCACCGGGGAGCTGTTTTTT.

The chain couples TRBV30 to TRBJ1-2, with 7 bases matching TRBD1. There are 14 residues in the CDR3. The J segment lost 4 bases and the V segment lost 5 bases, leaving 10 bases of the junction unmatched. Germline assignment: CDR1 GTSNPN and CDR2 SVGIG (reference sequence). The CDR3 DNA follows: TGTGCCTGGGGGGCTAACAGGGGCGGCTATGGCTACACCTTC. Amino acids: CAWGANRGGYGYTF.

The J gene is TRBJ1-6, the V gene TRBV4-2; 10 nucleotides line up with TRBD1. The CDR3 loop spans 15 amino acids. V was pared by 1 base and J by 9 bases, with 3 bases of the junction left unmatched. Germline CDR1 is LGHNA and CDR2 is YNFKEQ. The CDR3 region is CASSQGQGAGSPLHF. CDR3 DNA: TGTGCCAGCAGCCAAGGACAGGGGGCGGGTTCACCCCTCCACTTT.

The chain has TRBV20-1 and TRBJ1-4, with 7 bases that match TRBD1. The CDR3 covers 17 residues. V shed 3 bases and J 0 bases; nucleotides not matched to a gene: 10. Germline V CDR1 and CDR2: DFQATT, SNEGSKA (reference sequence). CDR3 nucleotides: TGCAGTGCTAGTAAACCGGGACAGATCACAACTAATGAAAAACTGTTTTTT. This translates into CSASKPGQITTNEKLFF.

This chain links TRBV12-3 or TRBV12-4 with TRBJ1-1, with a weak D call TRBD1 (6 bases). This CDR3 is built from 13 residues. The V gene lost 5 bases and the J gene lost 4 bases, with 11 bases spanning the gap. As DNA, the CDR3 is TGTGCCAGCAGTGAACAGGGTGCCACTGAAGCTTTCTTT. This translates into CASSEQGATEAFF.

J is TRBJ1-4 and V is TRBV6-5; TRBD1 matches 9 bases. The V gene's germline CDR1 is MNHEY and CDR2 SVGAGI. V lost 8 bases, J lost 7 bases, and 5 bases stayed unmatched. The CDR3 is 13 residues long. The CDR3 coding sequence is TGTGCCAGCGCAGGGACAGGGAGTGAAAAACTGTTTTTT. Residues: CASAGTGSEKLFF.

The gene calls are TRBV25-1 and TRBJ1-1, with a tentative D call TRBD1 (5 bases). The CDR3 contains 16 residues. Germline CDR1 reads MGHDK; CDR2 reads SYGVNS. V was clipped by 5 bases and J by 3 bases, with 19 bases between them. CDR3 region: CASSPMGGGKHTEAFF. CDR3 sequence (DNA): TGTGCCAGCAGTCCAATGGGGGGGGGTAAGCACACTGAAGCTTTCTTT.